These 9 T cell receptor beta chains were sequenced from one sample in a study of blood T cell repertoires in COVID-19. Assay: immunoSEQ multiplex PCR; the TCRdb copy retains only in-frame clones and omits some. The sample shows about 260,000 clones, around 86% of them seen only once. The sample taken for sequencing was peripheral blood. These receptors all stem from a woman aged 55-69 years with COVID-19, enrolled during active disease.

The V and J genes are TRBV4-3 and TRBJ2-7; D possibly corresponds to TRBD2 (5 bases). The CDR3 runs 14 residues. V shed 4 bases and J shed 1 base, with 11 bases lying between them. Germline assignment: CDR1 LGHNA and CDR2 YSLEER. This CDR3 is CASSLWTGSYEQYF. The CDR3 DNA is TGCGCCAGCAGCCTTTGGACTGGTTCCTACGAGCAGTACTTC.

V gene TRBV29-1 combines with J gene TRBJ2-3; 10 nucleotides match TRBD2. Germline V gene sequence: CDR1 SQVTM, CDR2 ANQGSEA. V lost 3 bases, J lost 1 base, and 1 base stayed unmatched. The CDR3 has 14 residues. The CDR3 region is CSVEGTSGTDTQYF. CDR3 bases: TGCAGCGTTGAGGGGACTAGCGGCACAGATACGCAGTATTTT.

In DNA form, the CDR3 reads TGTGCCAGCAGCCCGGAGGGGGGGAGTGTCACCGGGGAGCTGTTTTTT. Translating it yields CASSPEGGSVTGELFF. The chain has TRBV7-8 and TRBJ2-2; perhaps TRBD2 as D (7 bases). Germline-derived CDR1 and CDR2 are SGHVS and FQNEAQ. V dropped 5 bases and J dropped 4 bases, with 17 bases sitting between them. This CDR3 contains 16 residues. The complete variable domain, with remaining parts taken from reference TRBV7-8 and TRBJ2-2, reads GAGVSQSPRYKVAKRGQDVALRCDPISGHVSLFWYQQALGQGPEFLTYFQNEAQLDKSGLPSDRFFAERPEGSVSTLKIQRTQQEDSAVYLCASSPEGGSVTGELFFGEGSRLTVL.

This sequence joins TRBV7-8 and TRBJ1-3; D remains unclear. Trimming left V 5 bases short and J 3 bases short, with 5 bases between. Germline loops: CDR1 SGHVS, CDR2 FQNEAQ. The CDR3 spans 12 residues. CDR3 DNA sequence: TGTGCCAGCAGCACAGTTGGAAACACCATATATTTT. The encoded protein is CASSTVGNTIYF. Together with reference TRBV7-8 and TRBJ1-3, the CDR3 gives the full variable domain: GAGVSQSPRYKVAKRGQDVALRCDPISGHVSLFWYQQALGQGPEFLTYFQNEAQLDKSGLPSDRFFAERPEGSVSTLKIQRTQQEDSAVYLCASSTVGNTIYFGEGSWLTVV.

The chain combines TRBV5-5 with TRBJ2-6; 7 nucleotides match TRBD1. The germline V gene encodes CDR1 SGHKS and CDR2 YYEKEE (reference sequence). The CDR3 loop spans 17 amino acids. J lost 0 bases, V lost 1 base, and 4 bases had no gene match. The CDR3 here is CASSLFPGGSGANVLTF. CDR3 DNA: TGTGCCAGCAGCTTGTTCCCAGGGGGCTCTGGGGCCAACGTCCTGACTTTC.

The V and J genes are TRBV6-5 and TRBJ2-1; D is ambiguous. Germline-derived CDR1 and CDR2 are MNHEY and SVGAGI. V was pared by 0 bases and J by 11 bases, with 11 bases between. This CDR3 comprises 13 residues. This chain's CDR3 is CASSYSKNLKQFF. In nucleotides, the CDR3 is TGTGCCAGCAGTTACTCGAAGAACTTGAAGCAGTTCTTC.

J is TRBJ1-4 and V is TRBV29-1, with D perhaps matching TRBD1 (6 bases). The V and J ends lost 5 bases and 3 bases respectively, with 10 bases between them. CDR3 length equals 13 residues. Germline lookup yields CDR1 SQVTM and CDR2 ANQGSEA. This CDR3 is CSVKSGANEKLFF. Written as DNA, the CDR3 is TGCAGCGTTAAATCAGGGGCTAATGAAAAACTGTTTTTT.

This chain joins TRBV6-5 and TRBJ1-2; no definite D call. Germline CDR1 MNHEY, CDR2 SVGAGI. The V end lost 2 bases, the J end lost 4 bases, and 17 bases lay between the germline ends. The CDR3 is 16 residues long. The CDR3 DNA is TGTGCCAGCAGTTACATGGGTGTCGGCGGCCGCTATGGCTACACCTTC. Protein product: CASSYMGVGGRYGYTF.

The chain couples TRBV5-4 to TRBJ2-2, with TRBD2 identical over 7 bases. The junction had 5 bases not matched to a gene; V was cut back by 3 bases and J by 3 bases. Germline assignment: CDR1 SGHNT and CDR2 YYREEE (reference sequence). The length of the CDR3 is 15 residues. The CDR3 region is CASSWEGGYTGELFF. In nucleotides, the CDR3 is TGTGCCAGCAGCTGGGAGGGAGGGTACACCGGGGAGCTGTTTTTT.